A single sample gave rise to the 20 T cell receptor beta chains below, sequenced in a study of cytomegalovirus exposure and HLA in healthy donors. Assay: immunoSEQ multiplex PCR; the TCRdb copy retains only in-frame clones and omits some. The top ten clones hold roughly 1.4% of a sample with some 170,000 clones, more than 75% of them seen once. The sequenced sample consisted of PBMCs. These receptors were collected from a woman aged 30 to 39 in good health and CMV-seronegative.

J is TRBJ1-5 and V is TRBV6-6, with D hard to call. V lost 4 bases and J 5 bases, leaving 9 bases between the germline ends. This CDR3 has 13 amino acids. Germline loops: CDR1 MNHNY, CDR2 SVGAGI (reference sequence). CDR3 in amino acids: CASSFAEHQPQHF. Written as DNA, the CDR3 is TGTGCCAGCAGTTTTGCTGAGCATCAGCCCCAGCATTTT.

The J gene is TRBJ1-1, the V gene TRBV2, with D tentatively TRBD1 (6 bases). V gave up 7 bases and J gave up 1 base, with 10 bases separating them. There are 13 residues in the CDR3. Germline CDR1 and CDR2: SNHLY and FYNNEI. The CDR3 protein is CASKGGENTEAFF. DNA for the CDR3: TGTGCCAGCAAGGGGGGGGAGAACACTGAAGCTTTCTTT. Full variable domain (remainder filled in from reference TRBV2 and TRBJ1-1): EPEVTQTPSHQVTQMGQEVILRCVPISNHLYFYWYRQILGQKVEFLVSFYNNEISEKSEIFDDQFSVERPDGSNFTLKIRSTKLEDSAMYFCASKGGENTEAFFGQGTRLTVV.

The V call is TRBV19, the J call TRBJ1-2; tentatively, D is TRBD1 (5 bases). CDR1 LNHDA and CDR2 SQIVND come from the germline V gene (reference sequence). This CDR3 is 11 amino acids long. The V end was cut by 5 bases, the J end by 7 bases, with 8 bases between. DNA of the CDR3: TGTGCCAGTAGTCAAGGGGTTGGCTACACCTTC. Protein product: CASSQGVGYTF.

This chain links TRBV27 with TRBJ2-1; possible D gene TRBD1, 6 bases. From germline, CDR1 is MNHEY and CDR2 SMNVEV (reference sequence). This CDR3 is 12 amino acids long. Trimming cost V 7 bases and J 7 bases, with 11 bases left between them. The CDR3 region is CASKGGSNEQFF. In nucleotides, the CDR3 is TGTGCCAGCAAAGGGGGTTCTAATGAGCAGTTCTTC.

The gene calls are TRBV5-8 and TRBJ1-4, with TRBD1 as a possible D gene (6 bases). The germline CDR1 and CDR2 sequences are SGHTS and YDEGEE. V lost 4 bases and J 3 bases, leaving 13 bases between the germline ends. The CDR3 is 15 amino acids. CDR3 sequence: CASSGWTEANEKLFF. As DNA, the CDR3 is TGTGCCAGCAGCGGTTGGACAGAGGCTAATGAAAAACTGTTTTTT.

The chain combines TRBV7-9 with TRBJ1-4; 8 positions agree with TRBD1. The J segment lost 5 bases and the V segment lost 4 bases, leaving 9 bases of the junction unmatched. Germline V gene sequence: CDR1 SEHNR, CDR2 FQNEAQ (reference sequence). The CDR3 loop spans 16 amino acids. The CDR3 loop reads CASSSPLGQENEKLFF. CDR3 sequence (DNA): TGTGCCAGCAGCTCCCCCCTGGGACAGGAGAATGAAAAACTGTTTTTT.

The genes are TRBV5-1 and TRBJ2-1; D remains unclear. This CDR3 is built from 15 residues. Trimming stripped 0 bases from V and 4 bases from J, with 11 bases between. Germline V gives CDR1 SGHRS, CDR2 YFSETQ. The CDR3 bases are TGCGCCAGCAGCTTGGCCCTACCATCATACAATGAGCAGTTCTTC. Protein sequence: CASSLALPSYNEQFF. Full variable domain (remainder filled in from reference TRBV5-1 and TRBJ2-1): KAGVTQTPRYLIKTRGQQVTLSCSPISGHRSVSWYQQTPGQGLQFLFEYFSETQRNKGNFPGRFSGRQFSNSRSEMNVSTLELGDSALYLCASSLALPSYNEQFFGPGTRLTVL.

The J gene is TRBJ1-4, the V gene TRBV5-4; D ambiguous. Germline assignment: CDR1 SGHNT and CDR2 YYREEE (reference sequence). The CDR3 runs to 13 residues. Trimming took off 1 base at V and 5 bases at J, with 6 bases between the two ends. In nucleotides, the CDR3 is TGTGCCAGCAGCTTGAGCGAGAATGAAAAACTGTTTTTT. Translating it yields CASSLSENEKLFF.

The chain combines TRBV30 with TRBJ2-7; tentatively, D is TRBD1 (5 bases). The V end was cut by 2 bases, the J end by 5 bases, with 7 bases between. Germline V gene sequence: CDR1 GTSNPN, CDR2 SVGIG (reference sequence). The CDR3 runs 11 residues. The CDR3 DNA reads as TGTGCCTGGAGTCGACAGAACGAGCAGTACTTC. It encodes CAWSRQNEQYF.

Only a few counts were recorded for this clone. Other nucleotide sequences from this sample produce the same CDR3. The CDR3 nucleotides read TGTGCCAGTAGTATAGACAGGGGATATGGCTACACCTTC. This gives the protein CASSIDRGYGYTF. V usage is TRBV19 and J usage is TRBJ1-2, with D possibly being TRBD1 (6 bases). Germline loops: CDR1 LNHDA, CDR2 SQIVND (reference sequence). Trimming removed 0 bases from V and 5 bases from J, with 7 bases in between. The CDR3 extends over 13 amino acids.

V gene TRBV4-2 combines with J gene TRBJ2-7; 11 positions agree with TRBD2. This CDR3 has 16 residues. V gave up 5 bases and J gave up 5 bases; unmatched junction bases: 11. Germline loops: CDR1 LGHNA, CDR2 YNFKEQ. The DNA for the CDR3 is TGTGCCAGCAGCGCCCGCCTAGCGGGGGGAAGTGACGAGCAGTACTTC. Protein product: CASSARLAGGSDEQYF.

This clone was observed a single time. This chain joins TRBV11-2 and TRBJ1-1; 7 bases align to TRBD1. This CDR3 has 14 residues. CDR1 and CDR2 from the germline V gene are SGHAT and FQNNGV. Trimming cost V 3 bases and J 3 bases; bases outside gene matches: 4. The CDR3 DNA follows: TGTGCCAGCAGCTTGAGGGGGCTTTACACTGAAGCTTTCTTT. It yields the protein CASSLRGLYTEAFF.

The rearrangement links TRBV5-4 to TRBJ2-1, with D perhaps TRBD2 (6 bases). CDR3 length equals 13 residues. Trimming removed 2 bases at V and 9 bases at J, with 12 bases between. The V gene's germline CDR1 is SGHNT and CDR2 YYREEE (reference sequence). CDR3 in DNA: TGTGCCAGCAGCTTCGGGGGTGTTGGTGAGCAGTTCTTC. It translates to CASSFGGVGEQFF. Combining the CDR3 with reference TRBV5-4 and TRBJ2-1 gives the whole variable domain ETGVTQSPTHLIKTRGQQVTLRCSSQSGHNTVSWYQQALGQGPQFIFQYYREEENGRGNFPPRFSGLQFPNYSSELNVNALELDDSALYLCASSFGGVGEQFFGPGTRLTVL.

V is TRBV4-2 and J is TRBJ1-2; 12 bases fit TRBD1. V lost 0 bases and J lost 4; bases outside the gene matches: 3. Germline V gives CDR1 LGHNA, CDR2 YNFKEQ. This CDR3 contains 16 residues. The chain's CDR3 is CASSQDGTGGAYGYTF. In DNA, the CDR3 is TGTGCCAGCAGCCAAGACGGGACAGGGGGCGCCTATGGCTACACCTTC.

CDR3 coding DNA: TGTGCCAGCAGCGTAGTGGGGGGAGAGGGGTCACCCCTCCACTTT. It encodes CASSVVGGEGSPLHF. The V and J genes are TRBV9 and TRBJ1-6, with a tentative D call TRBD1 (5 bases). Deletions cut 0 bases from V and 10 bases from J, with 14 bases between. The CDR3 sequence is 15 residues long. CDR1 and CDR2 from the germline V gene are SGDLS and YYNGEE.

This sequence joins TRBV29-1 and TRBJ1-1; 7 nucleotides match TRBD1. CDR3 length equals 13 residues. V was pared by 8 bases and J by 2 bases, with 8 bases of the junction left unmatched. Germline lookup yields CDR1 SQVTM and CDR2 ANQGSEA. The CDR3 sequence: CSLGTVSNTEAFF. The CDR3 DNA reads as TGCAGCCTAGGGACAGTTTCCAACACTGAAGCTTTCTTT.

The chain is built from TRBV5-8 and TRBJ2-7, with TRBD2 matching over 13 bases. Germline assignment: CDR1 SGHTS and CDR2 YDEGEE. Unmatched junction bases numbered 3, after V lost 4 bases and J lost 5 bases. This CDR3 contains 14 residues. CDR3 sequence reads: CASSPGTSGDEQYF. CDR3 bases: TGTGCCAGCAGCCCCGGGACTAGCGGGGACGAGCAGTACTTC.

The chain has TRBV6-5 and TRBJ1-6; D might be TRBD1 (6 bases). Deletions cut 8 bases from V and 10 bases from J, with 18 bases between. Germline CDR1 is MNHEY and CDR2 is SVGAGI. This CDR3 region has 14 residues. For the CDR3, the DNA is TGTGCCAGCGAGAGGGGGAGGGGAGAGTCACCCCTCCACTTT. This encodes CASERGRGESPLHF.

The genes are TRBV5-1 and TRBJ1-6; a weak D match, TRBD1 (6 bases). Trimming removed 0 bases at V and 5 bases at J, with 6 bases between. CDR3 length: 14 residues. The germline V gene has CDR1 SGHRS and CDR2 YFSETQ. The CDR3 sequence: CASSLGTDNSPLHF. The CDR3 coding sequence is TGCGCCAGCAGCTTGGGGACAGATAATTCACCCCTCCACTTT.

The CDR3, as DNA: TGTGCCAGCAGCTTAACAGTAACGAACACTGAAGCTTTCTTT. Protein: CASSLTVTNTEAFF. V is TRBV5-4 and J is TRBJ1-1, with no clear D. This CDR3 is 14 amino acids long. The V gene's germline CDR1 is SGHNT and CDR2 YYREEE (reference sequence). With 2 bases removed from V and 1 base from J, the gap between germline ends came to 9 bases.